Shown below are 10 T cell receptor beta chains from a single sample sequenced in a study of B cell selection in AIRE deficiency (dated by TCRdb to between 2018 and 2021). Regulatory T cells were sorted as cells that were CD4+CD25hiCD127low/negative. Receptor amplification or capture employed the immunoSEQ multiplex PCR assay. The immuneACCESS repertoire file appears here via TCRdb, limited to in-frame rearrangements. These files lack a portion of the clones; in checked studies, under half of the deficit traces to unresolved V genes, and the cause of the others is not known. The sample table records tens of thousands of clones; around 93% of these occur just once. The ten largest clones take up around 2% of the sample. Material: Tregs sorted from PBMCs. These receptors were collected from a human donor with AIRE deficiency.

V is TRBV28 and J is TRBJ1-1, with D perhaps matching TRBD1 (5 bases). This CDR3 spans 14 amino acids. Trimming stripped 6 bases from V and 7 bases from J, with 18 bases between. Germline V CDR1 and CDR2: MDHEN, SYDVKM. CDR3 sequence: CASSSPGRGREAFF. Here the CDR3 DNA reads TGTGCCAGCAGCTCACCTGGGAGGGGCCGTGAAGCTTTCTTT.

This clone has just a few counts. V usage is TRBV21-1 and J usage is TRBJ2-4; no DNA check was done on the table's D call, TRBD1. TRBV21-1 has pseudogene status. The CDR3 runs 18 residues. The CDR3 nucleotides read TGTGCCAGCAGCCGGGACAGGGGGCGCCTTAGCGCCAAAAACATTCAGTACTTC. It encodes CASSRDRGRLSAKNIQYF.

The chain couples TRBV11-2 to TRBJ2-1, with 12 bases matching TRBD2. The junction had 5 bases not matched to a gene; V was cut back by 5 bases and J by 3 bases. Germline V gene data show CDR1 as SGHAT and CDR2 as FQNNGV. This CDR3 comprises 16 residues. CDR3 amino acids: CASSPQTSGSYNEQFF. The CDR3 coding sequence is TGTGCCAGCAGCCCCCAGACTAGCGGGAGCTACAATGAGCAGTTCTTC.

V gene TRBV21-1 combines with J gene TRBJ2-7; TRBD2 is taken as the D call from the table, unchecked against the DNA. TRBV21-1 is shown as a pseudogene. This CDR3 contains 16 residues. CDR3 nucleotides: TGTGCCAGCAGCGAGCCCCCCGGACTACGCTCCTACGAGCAGTACTTC. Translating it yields CASSEPPGLRSYEQYF.

The CDR3 loop is CASSLFGWETSGANVLTF. Here the CDR3 DNA reads TGTGCCAGCAGTTTATTTGGGTGGGAGACCTCTGGGGCCAACGTCCTGACTTTC. The chain links TRBV28 to TRBJ2-6; D is perhaps TRBD2 (5 bases). The V gene's germline CDR1 is MDHEN and CDR2 SYDVKM. Deletions cut 1 base from V and 0 bases from J, with 13 bases between. The CDR3 contains 18 residues. The whole variable domain, filled in from reference TRBV28 and TRBJ2-6, reads DVKVTQSSRYLVKRTGEKVFLECVQDMDHENMFWYRQDPGLGLRLIYFSYDVKMKEKGDIPEGYSVSREKKERFSLILESASTNQTSMYLCASSLFGWETSGANVLTFGAGSRLTVL.

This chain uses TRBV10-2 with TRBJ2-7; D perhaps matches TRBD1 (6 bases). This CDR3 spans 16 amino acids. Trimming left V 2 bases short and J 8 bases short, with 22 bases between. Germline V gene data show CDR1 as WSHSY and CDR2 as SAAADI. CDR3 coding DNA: TGCGCCAGCAGTGAGACAGGGAACCGCTTATCGGGGCAGCAGTACTTC. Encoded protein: CASSETGNRLSGQQYF.

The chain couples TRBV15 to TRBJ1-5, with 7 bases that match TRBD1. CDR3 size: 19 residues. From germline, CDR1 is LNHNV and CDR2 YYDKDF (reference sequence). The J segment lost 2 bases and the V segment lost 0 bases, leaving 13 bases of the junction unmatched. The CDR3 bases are TGTGCCACCAGCAGAGATCAGGGACAGATCCGATGGGGCAATCAGCCCCAGCATTTT. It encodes CATSRDQGQIRWGNQPQHF.

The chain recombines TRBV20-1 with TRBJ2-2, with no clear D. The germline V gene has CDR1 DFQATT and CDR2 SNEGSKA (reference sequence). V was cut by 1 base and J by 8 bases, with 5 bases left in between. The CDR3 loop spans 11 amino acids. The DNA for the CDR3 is TGCAGTGCTAGAGCCGCTGGGGAGCTGTTTTTT. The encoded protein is CSARAAGELFF.

The CDR3 is CASSPRRPTSTDTQYF. CDR3 in DNA: TGTGCCAGCAGCCCCCGTAGGCCGACTAGCACAGATACGCAGTATTTT. This sequence joins TRBV11-1 and TRBJ2-3, with D unresolved. Trimming removed 5 bases at V and 0 bases at J, with 15 bases between. Germline CDR1 SGHAT, CDR2 FQDESV (reference sequence). The CDR3 extends over 16 amino acids.

For the CDR3, the DNA is TGTGCCAGCAGTCCCGGGACAGGCCCCACCGGGGAGCTGTTTTTT. Translating gives CASSPGTGPTGELFF. The chain recombines TRBV28 with TRBJ2-2; TRBD1 matches 8 bases. The V and J ends lost 5 bases and 4 bases, in that order; junction bases with no gene match: 6. CDR1 MDHEN and CDR2 SYDVKM come from the germline V gene. The CDR3 spans 15 residues.